Here is one TCR beta chain with its context. The V end was cut by 6 bases, the J end by 3 bases, with 11 bases between. The CDR3 loop spans 13 amino acids. The source of the sample is a study of T-cell memory formation after mild COVID-19. TCRdb reprocessed the 5' RACE reads with MiXCR, giving one entry per CDR3 protein. Among about 400,000 distinct CDR3 sequences listed, 15% to 20% were seen once. This chain connects TRBV12-3 or TRBV12-4 to TRBJ1-1; the D is unclear. The sequenced sample consisted of PBMCs or a T cell subset sorted from them (not recorded which). The receptor's source is a man between 18 and 35 years old who had mild COVID-19 (a few samples of this study predate the infection). Cell type and time point are not known. CDR3 region: CASRLRLHTEAFF. CDR3 in DNA: TGTGCCAGCAGGTTGAGGCTGCACACTGAAGCTTTCTTT.